This T cell receptor (beta chain) stems from a study of identifying expanded T cells in peripheral blood. Notes on the study in general: Clone count variance between approximately 2-week samples rose with total template count. Differentially abundant clones: 0.95 to 1.5 between replicates, 16.4 at approximately 13 days, roughly 18 at four.

Sequencing used immunoSEQ multiplex PCR; TCRdb keeps in-frame clones, though not all of them. The sample has approximately 100,000 clones, around 88% seen once; the top ten hold 3% to 4%. Concerning this clone: Its antigen remains unidentified.

Healthy donors had no documented immune events, such as infections, while sampled. Specimen: blood. The TCR comes from a person aged 18-70 years in good health.

The chain's CDR3 is CASSGGQGSMGDTQYF. The CDR3 nucleotides read TGTGCCAGCAGCGGGGGACAGGGGAGTATGGGGGATACGCAGTATTTT. The chain carries TRBV13 and TRBJ2-3; 10 bases align to TRBD1. With 5 bases clipped from V and 6 bases from J, the junction kept 11 bases outside the gene matches. This CDR3 has 16 amino acids. Per germline, CDR1 PRHDT and CDR2 FYEKMQ (reference sequence).